The 8 T cell receptor beta chains presented below share a single source sample, sequenced in a study of blood T cells in healthy people across ages. Through a sample-barcoded 5' primer and a J-beta primer mix, a second PCR was run for roughly 6 to 12 cycles. Each CDR3 protein is one row after TCRdb ran MiXCR on the 5' RACE reads. The repertoire has 750,000 to 950,000 distinct CDR3 sequences, less than 70% of them found once; the top ten carry around 40%. The sequenced sample consisted of blood. The receptor set was obtained from a man older than 75 in good health.

This chain joins TRBV27 and TRBJ2-7; D perhaps matches TRBD2 (6 bases). Trimming stripped 0 bases from V and 0 bases from J, with 12 bases between. The CDR3 length is 16 residues. Germline V CDR1 and CDR2: MNHEY, SMNVEV (reference sequence). In DNA form, the CDR3 reads TGTGCCAGCAGTTTATCGACGGCGGGAAACTCCTACGAGCAGTACTTC. Protein sequence: CASSLSTAGNSYEQYF.

J is TRBJ2-6 and V is TRBV5-1; D gene uncertain. Per the germline V gene, CDR1 is SGHRS and CDR2 is YFSETQ. Trimming took 5 bases from V and 2 from J, leaving 8 bases between them. The CDR3 consists of 14 residues. The CDR3 loop reads CASRDAAGANVLTF. In DNA form, the CDR3 reads TGCGCCAGCAGGGACGCGGCTGGGGCCAACGTCCTGACTTTC.

V gene TRBV20-1 combines with J gene TRBJ2-4, with D maybe TRBD2 (7 bases). The J call may be faulty, since TRBJ2-7 better matches the DNA end. This CDR3 spans 13 amino acids. Germline V gene sequence: CDR1 DFQATT, CDR2 SNEGSKA (reference sequence). The CDR3 DNA reads TGCAGTGCTATGGGGGGGCGTGGATACGAGCAGTACTTC. Its protein product is CSAMGGRGYEQYF.

The chain couples TRBV29-1 to TRBJ2-3; D gene unclear. V dropped 6 bases and J dropped 5 bases, with 12 bases sitting between them. Germline CDR1 is SQVTM and CDR2 is ANQGSEA. The CDR3 spans 12 residues. The CDR3 loop reads CSVTRELDTQYF. The CDR3 nucleotides read TGCAGCGTAACACGAGAGCTAGATACGCAGTATTTT.

J is TRBJ1-2 and V is TRBV5-1; weak D call: TRBD1 (6 bases). This CDR3 is built from 16 residues. V dropped 4 bases and J dropped 6 bases, with 22 bases sitting between them. Germline CDR1 and CDR2: SGHRS and YFSETQ. The chain's CDR3 is CASSTRGGARADGYTF. The CDR3 bases are TGCGCCAGCAGCACCCGAGGGGGGGCGCGGGCCGATGGCTACACCTTC.

The chain is built from TRBV2 and TRBJ2-3; 7 bases map to TRBD2. Germline-derived CDR1 and CDR2 are SNHLY and FYNNEI. Trimming cost V 3 bases and J 14 bases; bases outside gene matches: 14. The CDR3 length is 14 residues. The CDR3 loop is CASSELADHRYAYF. The CDR3 region has the DNA TGTGCCAGCAGTGAGCTAGCGGACCACAGATACGCGTATTTT.

This chain connects TRBV7-9 to TRBJ2-4; 8 bases are a match to TRBD1. The CDR3 contains 16 residues. The ends lost 0 bases at V and 2 bases at J; junction bases unmatched: 3. CDR1 and CDR2 (germline): SEHNR, FQNEAQ (reference sequence). CDR3 DNA: TGTGCCAGCAGCTTAGCAACAGGGGGGACCAAAAACATTCAGTACTTC. Translation: CASSLATGGTKNIQYF.

The rearrangement uses TRBV27 and TRBJ1-2, with a weak D call TRBD1 (6 bases). V was trimmed by 4 bases and J by 4 bases, leaving 13 bases between them. Germline V gene sequence: CDR1 MNHEY, CDR2 SMNVEV (reference sequence). The CDR3 has 14 amino acids. In DNA form, the CDR3 reads TGTGCCAGCAGTTCTCGGACAGTTCGCTATGGCTACACCTTC. This codes for CASSSRTVRYGYTF.